The present T cell receptor beta chain was sequenced within a study of blood T cell repertoires in COVID-19. Background on the study: Samples taken during acute and convalescent COVID-19 were collected in the United States, Italy and Spain. T cells, B-cell-depleted T cells, or PBMCs provided the cDNA or gDNA that served as material.

The V and J ends lost 4 bases and 2 bases, in that order; junction bases with no gene match: 12. Germline assignment: CDR1 MNHNS and CDR2 SASEGT. There are 19 residues in the CDR3. In the original workflow: The assay estimated nucleated cells by amplifying reference gene primers. The method was immunoSEQ multiplex PCR; TCRdb's version includes in-frame clones alone and lacks a portion of them. V and J calls and clone size come straight from that table; D and trimming were deduced from the DNA. The sample records a few hundred thousand clones, approximately 87% being singletons. The receptor was isolated from a man between 60 and 75 years old who had recovered from COVID-19. The J gene is TRBJ2-4, the V gene TRBV6-1; 12 nucleotides line up with TRBD2. Sequenced input: peripheral blood. The CDR3 nucleotides read TGTGCCAGCAGTGGAAGACTAGCGGGAGTCCCCCTTACCAAAAACATTCAGTACTTC. This gives the protein CASSGRLAGVPLTKNIQYF.